The present entry profiles one TCR beta chain with its context. The V gene end was trimmed by 6 bases and the J gene end by 9 bases; junction bases not matched to a gene: 14. CDR3 length equals 16 residues. Germline-derived CDR1 and CDR2 are SGHTA and FQGNSA. The data derive from a study of blood T cell repertoires in COVID-19. Study in general: The study drew acute and convalescent COVID-19 samples from the United States, Italy and Spain.

Libraries were prepared by immunoSEQ multiplex PCR; TCRdb keeps only in-frame clonotypes and omits some of them. The table lists 200,000 to 300,000 clones, about nine tenths of them singletons, with approximately 7.5% in the top ten. The chain carries TRBV7-2 and TRBJ1-6; 7 bases line up with TRBD1. The origin of this receptor is a man aged 60 to 75 who had recovered from COVID-19. The sequenced sample consisted of peripheral blood. The CDR3 region is CASRLTGTESFSPLHF. The CDR3 DNA reads TGTGCCAGCAGACTAACCGGGACAGAGTCTTTTTCACCCCTCCACTTT.